These 21 T cell receptor beta chains were all obtained from the same sample, sequenced in a study of cytomegalovirus exposure and HLA in healthy donors (dated by TCRdb to about 2017). The library was prepared using the immunoSEQ multiplex PCR assay. For the multiplex PCR, a mixture combining 60 forward primers for TCR Vbeta segments and 13 reverse primers for TCR Jbeta segments was used. The source is immuneACCESS, and TCRdb retained only in-frame sequences with V and J called. Part of the clones is not carried over; for the studies checked, unresolved V genes explain less than half of this, and the remainder is unexplained. The sample table shows approximately 100,000 clones, and approximately 77% are seen once. In total, the top ten clones hold less than 15% of the sample. Sequencing was performed on PBMCs. These receptors originate from a male donor in good health and CMV-seropositive.

The V call is TRBV29-1, the J call TRBJ2-3; no reliable D call. Trimming took 7 bases from V and 3 from J, leaving 11 bases between them. The CDR3 runs 12 residues. Germline V gene sequence: CDR1 SQVTM, CDR2 ANQGSEA. The CDR3 region is CSAERGTDTQYF. CDR3 DNA sequence: TGCAGCGCTGAGCGTGGTACAGATACGCAGTATTTT.

The V call is TRBV11-3, the J call TRBJ1-5, with 9 positions matching TRBD1. J gave up 6 bases and V 7 bases, and 16 bases lay outside the gene matches. This CDR3 region has 17 residues. Germline CDR1 reads SGHNT; CDR2 reads YENEEA. Here the CDR3 reads CASTLCPGQGMGQPQHF. The CDR3, as DNA: TGTGCCAGCACCCTTTGCCCGGGACAGGGCATGGGTCAGCCCCAGCATTTT.

The chain combines TRBV9 with TRBJ2-7, with D hard to call. Germline V gene data show CDR1 as SGDLS and CDR2 as YYNGEE. Deletions cut 7 bases from V and 6 bases from J, with 11 bases between. The CDR3 sequence is 11 residues long. The chain's CDR3 is CASGAHREQYF. The CDR3 coding sequence is TGTGCCAGCGGAGCCCACCGCGAGCAGTACTTC.

This clone was seen a few times. This chain uses TRBV7-2 with TRBJ1-5; D might be TRBD1 (5 bases). Between the trimmed V and J ends, which lost 5 bases and 4 bases, there was a span of 12 bases. The CDR3 sequence is 14 residues long. The germline V gene encodes CDR1 SGHTA and CDR2 FQGNSA. The CDR3 spells CASSLSGGNQPQHF. The CDR3 DNA is TGTGCCAGCAGCCTCTCGGGGGGAAATCAGCCCCAGCATTTT.

V and J are TRBV9 and TRBJ1-1; TRBD1 aligns across 11 bases. Germline V gene lookup returns CDR1 SGDLS and CDR2 YYNGEE. The CDR3 contains 16 residues. With V trimmed by 6 bases and J by 2 bases, 9 bases remained unmatched. The CDR3 DNA sequence: TGTGCCAGCAACCTCCGGACAGGGGGCTTCAACACTGAAGCTTTCTTT. Residues: CASNLRTGGFNTEAFF.

The rearrangement links TRBV6-1 to TRBJ1-2; D might be TRBD1 (6 bases). Trimming shortened V by 6 bases and J by 3 bases, and 14 bases separated the two germline ends. Germline CDR1 is MNHNS and CDR2 is SASEGT. This CDR3 is 14 amino acids long. CDR3 DNA sequence: TGTGCCAGCAGACGTATGGACAGAGACTATGGCTACACCTTC. It yields the protein CASRRMDRDYGYTF.

The V call is TRBV11-3, the J call TRBJ1-1; no reliable D call. V was cut by 1 base and J by 5 bases, with 8 bases left in between. CDR1 is SGHNT and CDR2 is YENEEA in the germline V gene. The CDR3 sequence is 13 residues long. The CDR3 DNA reads TGTGCCAGCAGCTTAGCCCCAGTAACTGAAGCTTTCTTT. This translates into CASSLAPVTEAFF.

This clone was seen once. J is TRBJ1-1 and V is TRBV4-2, with D possibly TRBD1 on 5 matching bases. Germline lookup yields CDR1 LGHNA and CDR2 YNFKEQ. Trimming stripped 1 base from V and 1 base from J, with 7 bases between. The CDR3 runs 14 residues. CDR3 loop: CASSQVGENTEAFF. CDR3 bases: TGTGCCAGCAGCCAAGTAGGGGAGAACACTGAAGCTTTCTTT.

V usage is TRBV10-1 and J usage is TRBJ1-5; no definite D call. The germline gives CDR1 WNHNN, CDR2 SYGVQD (reference sequence). This CDR3 region has 16 residues. V was pared by 0 bases and J by 4 bases, with 13 bases between. CDR3 in DNA: TGCGCCAGCAGTGAGTCGAAGCGATTAGAGAATCAGCCCCAGCATTTT. It encodes CASSESKRLENQPQHF.

The CDR3 coding sequence is TGTGCCAGTAGTGGGACAGGGGGCGCAGAGACCCAGTACTTC. Amino acids: CASSGTGGAETQYF. This chain connects TRBV19 to TRBJ2-5, with TRBD1 matching over 12 bases. Germline loops: CDR1 LNHDA, CDR2 SQIVND (reference sequence). With V trimmed by 5 bases and J by 4 bases, 2 bases remained unmatched. This CDR3 is built from 14 residues.

V usage is TRBV5-1 and J usage is TRBJ1-1, with 10 nucleotides matching TRBD1. Germline V gene lookup returns CDR1 SGHRS and CDR2 YFSETQ. This CDR3 is 17 amino acids long. J lost 5 bases, V lost 4 bases, and 14 bases had no gene match. The CDR3 reads CASSLGPAGDRGTEAFF. The CDR3 DNA is TGCGCCAGCAGCCTTGGCCCGGCGGGGGACAGGGGAACTGAAGCTTTCTTT.

This rearrangement joins TRBV5-4 to TRBJ2-7, with D possibly matching TRBD1 (5 bases). Germline V lookup: CDR1 SGHNT, CDR2 YYREEE (reference sequence). The CDR3 contains 16 residues. V was shortened by 1 base and J by 3 bases, with 17 bases between the two germline ends. As DNA, the CDR3 is TGTGCCAGCAGCTTGACCTCAGGACATAATCTCTACGAGCAGTACTTC. Encoded protein: CASSLTSGHNLYEQYF.

This clone occurred many times. J is TRBJ1-5 and V is TRBV18; D uncertain. The CDR3 runs to 15 residues. V dropped 3 bases and J dropped 5 bases, with 14 bases sitting between them. Germline assignment: CDR1 KGHSH and CDR2 LQKENI. The chain's CDR3 is CASSPDPAGYQPQHF. The CDR3 DNA reads TGTGCCAGCTCACCGGACCCCGCGGGTTATCAGCCCCAGCATTTT.

The chain is built from TRBV28 and TRBJ1-4; 8 bases fit TRBD1. Germline trimming cut 2 bases from V and 8 bases from J; bases unmatched to any gene: 7. Per germline, CDR1 MDHEN and CDR2 SYDVKM. This CDR3 has 15 residues. CDR3 in amino acids: CASSLMGRGREKLFF. As DNA, the CDR3 is TGTGCCAGCAGTTTAATGGGCAGGGGGCGCGAAAAACTGTTTTTT.

This chain's CDR3 is CASSPPVSGGRGETQYF. The CDR3 DNA reads TGTGCCAGTAGTCCCCCCGTGAGCGGGGGACGAGGGGAGACCCAGTACTTC. V is TRBV19 and J is TRBJ2-5; 8 bases fit TRBD2. The CDR3 is 17 residues long. Germline CDR1 LNHDA, CDR2 SQIVND (reference sequence). The J segment lost 5 bases and the V segment lost 5 bases, leaving 16 bases of the junction unmatched.

This clone turned up a few times. The chain joins TRBV5-1 to TRBJ2-3, with D possibly being TRBD1 (5 bases). The V end was cut by 0 bases, the J end by 6 bases, with 11 bases between. The germline V gene encodes CDR1 SGHRS and CDR2 YFSETQ. CDR3 length: 14 amino acids. The CDR3 nucleotides are TGCGCCAGCAGCTTGGTCCAGGGATCCGATACGCAGTATTTT. Encoded protein: CASSLVQGSDTQYF.

The chain uses TRBV5-1 and TRBJ2-3, with 10 positions matching TRBD2. The CDR3 spans 16 residues. Per the germline V gene, CDR1 is SGHRS and CDR2 is YFSETQ. With V trimmed by 4 bases and J by 2 bases, 7 bases remained unmatched. The CDR3 DNA follows: TGCGCCAGCAGCCCCCGGAGCGGGGGGGCCACAGATACGCAGTATTTT. It translates to CASSPRSGGATDTQYF.

Remarks on this clone: One end of the junction varies from germline; a read error may be responsible. The chain links TRBV4-2 to TRBJ1-2, with D tentatively TRBD1 (5 bases). Looked up from germline, CDR1 is LGHNA and CDR2 is YNFKEQ. There are 14 residues in the CDR3. The CDR3 loop reads CASGQVDSFYGYTF. CDR3 in DNA: TGTGCCAGCGGCCAAGTTGACAGCTTCTATGGCTACACCTTC.

CDR3 protein: CASSHKAGQGTEKLFF. DNA for the CDR3: TGTGCCAGCAGCCATAAAGCAGGACAGGGGACGGAAAAACTGTTTTTT. V and J are TRBV4-2 and TRBJ1-4; 9 bases fit TRBD1. Germline V gives CDR1 LGHNA, CDR2 YNFKEQ. The CDR3 length is 16 residues. Germline trimming cut 3 bases from V and 8 bases from J; bases unmatched to any gene: 10.

This clone was picked up one time. The V call is TRBV28, the J call TRBJ2-2, with 7 bases fitting TRBD2. Germline-derived CDR1 and CDR2 are MDHEN and SYDVKM. Unmatched junction bases numbered 9, after V lost 5 bases and J lost 6 bases. The CDR3 runs to 15 residues. In DNA, the CDR3 is TGTGCCAGCAGTCAGGGAGGGGCCGGGGCCGGGGAGCTGTTTTTT. It translates to CASSQGGAGAGELFF.

This sequence joins TRBV10-2 and TRBJ2-3; TRBD2 agrees at 9 bases. Germline lookup yields CDR1 WSHSY and CDR2 SAAADI. This CDR3 is built from 13 residues. J gave up 4 bases and V 8 bases, and 4 bases lay outside the gene matches. The CDR3 DNA is TGCGCCAGCCGGGCGGGGGGGCCAGATACGCAGTATTTT. It encodes CASRAGGPDTQYF.